This T cell receptor beta chain emerged from a study of shared clonotypes between healthy human individuals. The study, taken as a whole, reports: A generally larger estimated richness was seen in naive subsets than in memory subsets.

Naive CD45RA+ and memory CD45RA-negative subsets were split from CD4+ cells. Deep was the level used in running the assay. Produced via immunoSEQ multiplex PCR; TCRdb's table is partial and in-frame only. The data show about 1.1 million clones, around 78% seen once. Germline CDR1 SEHNR, CDR2 FQNEAQ (reference sequence). V shed 1 base and J 2 bases; nucleotides not matched to a gene: 14. The CDR3 spans 19 residues. Notes on this clone: Its target is not known.

This sequence originates from a man younger than 35 in good health. Some clones in this sample may be carry-over from other donors' samples. The sequenced sample was memory CD4+ T cells from PBMCs. Described subset: CD45RA-negative fraction. The chain carries TRBV7-9 and TRBJ2-4; TRBD2 matches at 7 bases. This CDR3 reads CASSLVVPQRGLTKNIQYF. CDR3 DNA sequence: TGTGCCAGCAGCTTAGTTGTGCCCCAGCGGGGCCTAACCAAAAACATTCAGTACTTC.